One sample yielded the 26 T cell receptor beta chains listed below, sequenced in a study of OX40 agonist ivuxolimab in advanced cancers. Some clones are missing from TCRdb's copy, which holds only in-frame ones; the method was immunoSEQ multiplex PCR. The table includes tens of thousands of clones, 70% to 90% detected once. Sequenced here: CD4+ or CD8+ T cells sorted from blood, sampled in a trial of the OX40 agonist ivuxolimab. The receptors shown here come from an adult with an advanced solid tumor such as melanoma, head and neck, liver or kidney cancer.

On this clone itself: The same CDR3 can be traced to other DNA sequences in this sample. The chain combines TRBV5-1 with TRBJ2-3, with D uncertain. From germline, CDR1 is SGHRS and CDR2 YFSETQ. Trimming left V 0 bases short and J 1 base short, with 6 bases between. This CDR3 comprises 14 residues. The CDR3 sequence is CASSLVAGTDTQYF. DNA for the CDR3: TGCGCCAGCAGCTTGGTCGCAGGCACAGATACGCAGTATTTT.

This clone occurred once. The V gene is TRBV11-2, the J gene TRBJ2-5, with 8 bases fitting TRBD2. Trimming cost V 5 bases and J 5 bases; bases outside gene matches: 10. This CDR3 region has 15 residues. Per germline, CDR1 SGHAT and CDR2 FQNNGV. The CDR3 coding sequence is TGTGCCAGCAGCCCCGGGACTAGTAGGTCGGAGACCCAGTACTTC. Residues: CASSPGTSRSETQYF.

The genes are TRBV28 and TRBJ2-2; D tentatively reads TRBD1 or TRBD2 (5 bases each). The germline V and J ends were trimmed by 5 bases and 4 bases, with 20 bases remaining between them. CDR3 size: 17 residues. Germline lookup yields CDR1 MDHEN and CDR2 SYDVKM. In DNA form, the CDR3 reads TGTGCCAGCAGTCCGATCTGGGGCGGGCCGCGCACCGGGGAGCTGTTTTTT. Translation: CASSPIWGGPRTGELFF. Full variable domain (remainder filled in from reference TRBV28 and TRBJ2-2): DVKVTQSSRYLVKRTGEKVFLECVQDMDHENMFWYRQDPGLGLRLIYFSYDVKMKEKGDIPEGYSVSREKKERFSLILESASTNQTSMYLCASSPIWGGPRTGELFFGEGSRLTVL.

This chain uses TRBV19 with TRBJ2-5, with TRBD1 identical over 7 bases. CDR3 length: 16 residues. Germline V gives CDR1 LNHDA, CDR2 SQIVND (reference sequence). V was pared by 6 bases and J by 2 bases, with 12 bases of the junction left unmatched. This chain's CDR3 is CASSRRGSVVQETQYF. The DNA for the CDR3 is TGTGCCAGTAGCCGCAGGGGGTCCGTAGTGCAAGAGACCCAGTACTTC.

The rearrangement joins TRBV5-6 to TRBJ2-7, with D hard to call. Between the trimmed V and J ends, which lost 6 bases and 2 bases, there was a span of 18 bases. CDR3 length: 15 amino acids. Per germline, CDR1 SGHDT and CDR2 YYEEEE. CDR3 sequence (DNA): TGTGCCAGCACCCAGCAAGGGATGTCACCCTACGAGCAGTACTTC. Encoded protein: CASTQQGMSPYEQYF.

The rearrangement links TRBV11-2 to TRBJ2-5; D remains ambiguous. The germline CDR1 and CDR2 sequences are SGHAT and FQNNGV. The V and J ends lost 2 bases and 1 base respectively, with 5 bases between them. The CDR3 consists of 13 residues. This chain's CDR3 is CASSLFFQETQYF. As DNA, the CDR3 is TGTGCCAGCAGCTTATTTTTCCAAGAGACCCAGTACTTC. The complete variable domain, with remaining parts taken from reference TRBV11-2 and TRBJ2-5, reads EAGVAQSPRYKIIEKRQSVAFWCNPISGHATLYWYQQILGQGPKLLIQFQNNGVVDDSQLPKDRFSAERLKGVDSTLKIQPAKLEDSAVYLCASSLFFQETQYFGPGTRLLVL.

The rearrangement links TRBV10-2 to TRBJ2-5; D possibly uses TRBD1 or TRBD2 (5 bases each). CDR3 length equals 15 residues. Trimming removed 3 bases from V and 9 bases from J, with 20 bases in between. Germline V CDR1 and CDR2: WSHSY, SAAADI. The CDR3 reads CASSENGASIGAQYF. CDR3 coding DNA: TGCGCCAGCAGTGAAAATGGGGCCTCAATCGGGGCCCAGTACTTC.

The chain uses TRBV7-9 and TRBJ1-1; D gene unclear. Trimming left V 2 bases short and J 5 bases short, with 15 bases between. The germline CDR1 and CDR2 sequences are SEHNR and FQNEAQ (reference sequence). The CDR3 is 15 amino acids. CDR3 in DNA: TGTGCCAGCAGCTTAAGGTCTGCAGCGGATACTGAAGCTTTCTTT. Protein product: CASSLRSAADTEAFF.

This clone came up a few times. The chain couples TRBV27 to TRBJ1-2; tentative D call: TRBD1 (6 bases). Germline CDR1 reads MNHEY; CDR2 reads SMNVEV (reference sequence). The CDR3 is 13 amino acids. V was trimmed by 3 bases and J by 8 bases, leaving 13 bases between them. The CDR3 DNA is TGTGCCAGCAGTTTGGGCCTAAGGGGGGGCTACACCTTC. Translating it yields CASSLGLRGGYTF.

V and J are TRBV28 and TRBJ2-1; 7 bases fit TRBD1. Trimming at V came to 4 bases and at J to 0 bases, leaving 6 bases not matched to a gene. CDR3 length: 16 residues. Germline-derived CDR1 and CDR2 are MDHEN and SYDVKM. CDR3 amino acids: CASSSAGGSSYNEQFF. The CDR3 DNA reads TGTGCCAGCAGTTCCGCAGGGGGTAGCTCCTACAATGAGCAGTTCTTC.

The CDR3 loop reads CAAGTGGTVIQETQYF. CDR3 sequence (DNA): TGTGCCGCAGGGACAGGGGGGACTGTGATCCAAGAGACCCAGTACTTC. V is TRBV28 and J is TRBJ2-5; 11 bases are a match to TRBD1. Trimming took 11 bases from V and 1 from J; bases not matched to a gene: 12. The CDR3 has 16 residues. CDR1 is MDHEN, CDR2 SYDVKM, per germline.

In DNA form, the CDR3 reads TGTGCCAGCAGCCCCCAAGAGACCCAGTACTTC. Encoded protein: CASSPQETQYF. The rearrangement links TRBV11-3 to TRBJ2-5; D call uncertain. This CDR3 is built from 11 residues. The germline V gene has CDR1 SGHNT and CDR2 YENEEA. V was shortened by 5 bases and J by 1 base, with 2 bases between the two germline ends.

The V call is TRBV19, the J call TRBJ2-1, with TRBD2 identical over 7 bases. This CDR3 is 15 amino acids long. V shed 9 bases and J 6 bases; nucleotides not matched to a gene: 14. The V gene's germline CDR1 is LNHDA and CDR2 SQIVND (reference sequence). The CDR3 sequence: CASRLSGTITNEQFF. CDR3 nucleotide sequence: TGTGCCAGCCGACTATCCGGGACTATCACCAATGAGCAGTTCTTC.

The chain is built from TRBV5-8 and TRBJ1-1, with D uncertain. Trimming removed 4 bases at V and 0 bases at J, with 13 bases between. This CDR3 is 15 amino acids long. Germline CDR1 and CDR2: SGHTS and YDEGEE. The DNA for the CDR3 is TGTGCCAGCAGCCCGCGTTTTTCGGTGAACACTGAAGCTTTCTTT. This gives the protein CASSPRFSVNTEAFF.

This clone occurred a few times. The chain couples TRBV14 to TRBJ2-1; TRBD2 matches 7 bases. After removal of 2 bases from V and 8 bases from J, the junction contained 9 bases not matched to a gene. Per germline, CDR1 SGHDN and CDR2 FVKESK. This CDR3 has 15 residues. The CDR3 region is CASSQSRGRLDEQFF. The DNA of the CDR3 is TGTGCCAGCAGCCAATCCCGCGGGAGATTGGATGAGCAGTTCTTC.

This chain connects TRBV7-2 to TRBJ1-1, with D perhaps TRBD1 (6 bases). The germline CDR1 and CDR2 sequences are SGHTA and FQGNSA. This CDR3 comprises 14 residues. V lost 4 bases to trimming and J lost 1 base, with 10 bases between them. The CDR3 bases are TGTGCCAGCAGCTGGGGGGGGGCGAACACTGAAGCTTTCTTT. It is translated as CASSWGGANTEAFF.

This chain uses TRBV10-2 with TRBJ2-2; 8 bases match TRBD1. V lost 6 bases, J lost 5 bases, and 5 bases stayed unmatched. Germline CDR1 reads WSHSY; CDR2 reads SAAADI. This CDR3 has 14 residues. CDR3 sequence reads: CASSTQGATGELFF. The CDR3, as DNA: TGCGCCAGCAGCACCCAGGGGGCGACCGGGGAGCTGTTTTTT.

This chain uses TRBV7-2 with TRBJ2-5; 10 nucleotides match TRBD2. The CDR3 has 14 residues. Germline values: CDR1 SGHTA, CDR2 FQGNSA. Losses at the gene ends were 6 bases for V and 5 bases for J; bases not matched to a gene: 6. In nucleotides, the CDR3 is TGTGCCAGCAGATTTCAAGCGGGAGGGGAGACCCAGTACTTC. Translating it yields CASRFQAGGETQYF. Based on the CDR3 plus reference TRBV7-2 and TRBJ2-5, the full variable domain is GAGVSQSPSNKVTEKGKDVELRCDPISGHTALYWYRQSLGQGLEFLIYFQGNSAPDKSGLPSDRFSAERTGGSVSTLTIQRTQQEDSAVYLCASRFQAGGETQYFGPGTRLLVL.

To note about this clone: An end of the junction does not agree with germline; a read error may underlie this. The CDR3 DNA sequence: TGTGCCATCGGTGAGACAGGCTCCTACAATGAGCAGTTCTTC. This translates into CAIGETGSYNEQFF. V usage is TRBV10-3 and J usage is TRBJ2-1; possible D gene TRBD1, 6 bases. CDR1 ENHRY and CDR2 SYGVKD come from the germline V gene. CDR3 length: 14 amino acids.

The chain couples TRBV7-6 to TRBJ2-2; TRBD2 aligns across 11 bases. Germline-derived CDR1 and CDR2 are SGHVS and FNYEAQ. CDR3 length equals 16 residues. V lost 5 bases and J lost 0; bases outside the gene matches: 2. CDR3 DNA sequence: TGTGCCAGCAGCGTGGGACTAGCGGCGAACACCGGGGAGCTGTTTTTT. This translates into CASSVGLAANTGELFF.

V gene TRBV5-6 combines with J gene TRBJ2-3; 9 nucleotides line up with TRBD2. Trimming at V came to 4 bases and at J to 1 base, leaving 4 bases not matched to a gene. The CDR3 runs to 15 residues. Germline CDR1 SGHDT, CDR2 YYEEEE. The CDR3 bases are TGTGCCAGCAGCCTAAGACTAGCGGGCACAGATACGCAGTATTTT. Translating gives CASSLRLAGTDTQYF.

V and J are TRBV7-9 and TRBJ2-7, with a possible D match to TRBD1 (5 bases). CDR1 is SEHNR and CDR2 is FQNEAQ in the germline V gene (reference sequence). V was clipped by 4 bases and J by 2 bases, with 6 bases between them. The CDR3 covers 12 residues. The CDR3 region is CASSSGTYEQYF. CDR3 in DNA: TGTGCCAGCAGCTCAGGGACCTACGAGCAGTACTTC.

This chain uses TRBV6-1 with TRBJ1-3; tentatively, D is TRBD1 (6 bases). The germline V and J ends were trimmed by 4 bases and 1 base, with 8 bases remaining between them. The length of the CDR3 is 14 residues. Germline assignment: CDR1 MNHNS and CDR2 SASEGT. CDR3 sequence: CASSVTGSGNTIYF. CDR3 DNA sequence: TGTGCCAGCAGTGTTACAGGGTCTGGAAACACCATATATTTT.

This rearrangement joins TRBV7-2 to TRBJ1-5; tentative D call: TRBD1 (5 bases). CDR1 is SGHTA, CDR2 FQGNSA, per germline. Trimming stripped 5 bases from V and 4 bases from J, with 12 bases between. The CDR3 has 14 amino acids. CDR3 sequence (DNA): TGTGCCAGCAGCCCAGGGAAGGGAAATCAGCCCCAGCATTTT. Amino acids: CASSPGKGNQPQHF.

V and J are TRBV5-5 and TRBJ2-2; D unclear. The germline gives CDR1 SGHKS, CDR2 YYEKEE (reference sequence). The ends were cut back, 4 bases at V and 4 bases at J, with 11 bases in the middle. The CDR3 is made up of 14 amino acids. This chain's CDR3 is CASSQLGRTGELFF. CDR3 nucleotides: TGTGCCAGCAGCCAGTTAGGTCGCACCGGGGAGCTGTTTTTT.

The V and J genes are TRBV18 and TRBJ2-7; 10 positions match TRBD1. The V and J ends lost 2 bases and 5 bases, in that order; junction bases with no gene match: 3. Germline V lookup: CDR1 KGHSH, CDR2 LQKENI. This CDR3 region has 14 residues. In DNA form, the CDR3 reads TGTGCCAGCTCACCATGGGACAGGGGACACGAGCAGTACTTC. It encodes CASSPWDRGHEQYF. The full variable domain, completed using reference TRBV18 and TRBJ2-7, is NAGVMQNPRHLVRRRGQEARLRCSPMKGHSHVYWYRQLPEEGLKFMVYLQKENIIDESGMPKERFSAEFPKEGPSILRIQQVVRGDSAAYFCASSPWDRGHEQYFGPGTRLTVT.